This TCR beta chain was obtained from a study of control samples from healthy donors and cancer patients. The ends were cut back, 3 bases at V and 5 bases at J, with 17 bases in the middle. This CDR3 contains 15 residues. Germline values: CDR1 SGHNT, CDR2 YYREEE (reference sequence). Assay: immunoSEQ multiplex PCR; the TCRdb copy retains only in-frame clones and omits some. The sample lists about 110,000 clones, approximately 80% occurring once. The source material was blood. The sequence derives from a man younger than 35 in good health. The rearrangement joins TRBV5-4 to TRBJ2-5; either TRBD1 or TRBD2 may fit D (6 bases each). The CDR3 here is CASSSHGGRWETQYF. The CDR3, as DNA: TGTGCCAGCAGCTCCCACGGGGGCAGGTGGGAGACCCAGTACTTC. Looking up the rest from reference TRBV5-4 and TRBJ2-5 gives the full variable domain: ETGVTQSPTHLIKTRGQQVTLRCSSQSGHNTVSWYQQALGQGPQFIFQYYREEENGRGNFPPRFSGLQFPNYSSELNVNALELDDSALYLCASSSHGGRWETQYFGPGTRLLVL.